The entry below gives a single TCR beta chain sequence along with its context. Its antigen is not known. The data were obtained in a study of T cell responses to AZD1222 COVID-19 vaccine. Points from the study as a whole: Spike-specific TCR breadth and depth both grew after two AZD1222 doses.

This CDR3 is built from 13 residues. V lost 0 bases to trimming and J lost 6 bases, with 10 bases between them. The germline V gene has CDR1 SGDLS and CDR2 YYNGEE. The method was immunoSEQ multiplex PCR; TCRdb's version includes in-frame clones alone and lacks a portion of them. The sample consists of some 120,000 clones, 80% to 90% of them appearing once. The clonotype was recovered from an adult in good health. Sequencing was performed on peripheral blood, taken on day 0 of AZD1222 vaccination. The genes are TRBV9 and TRBJ2-7; D unclear. The CDR3 reads CASSVVPEGEQYF. The DNA of the CDR3 is TGTGCCAGCAGCGTAGTCCCCGAAGGCGAGCAGTACTTC.